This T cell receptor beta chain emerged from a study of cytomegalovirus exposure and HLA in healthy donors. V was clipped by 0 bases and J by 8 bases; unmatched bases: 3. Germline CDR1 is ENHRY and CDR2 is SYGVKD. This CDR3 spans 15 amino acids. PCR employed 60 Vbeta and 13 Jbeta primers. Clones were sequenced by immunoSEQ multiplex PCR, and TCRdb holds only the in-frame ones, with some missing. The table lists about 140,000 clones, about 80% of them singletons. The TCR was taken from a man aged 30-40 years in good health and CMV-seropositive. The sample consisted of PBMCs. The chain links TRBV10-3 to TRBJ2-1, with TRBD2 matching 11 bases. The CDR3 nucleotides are TGTGCCATCAGTGAGTCAACTAGCGGGAGTGATGAGCAGTTCTTC. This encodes CAISESTSGSDEQFF.